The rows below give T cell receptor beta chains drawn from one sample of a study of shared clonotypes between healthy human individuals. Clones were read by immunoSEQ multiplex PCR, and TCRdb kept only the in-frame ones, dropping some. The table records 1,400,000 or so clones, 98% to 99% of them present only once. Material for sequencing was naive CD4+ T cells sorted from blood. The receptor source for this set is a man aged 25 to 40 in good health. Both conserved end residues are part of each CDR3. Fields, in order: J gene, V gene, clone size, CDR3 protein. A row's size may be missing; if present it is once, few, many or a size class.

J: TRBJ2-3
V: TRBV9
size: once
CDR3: CASSALRTGHTDTQYF

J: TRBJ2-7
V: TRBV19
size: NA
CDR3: CASSIGQGVSYEQYF

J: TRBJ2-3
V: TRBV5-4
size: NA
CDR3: CASSSPREGGTDTQYF

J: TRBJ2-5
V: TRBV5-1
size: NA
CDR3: CASSLGGNSETQYF

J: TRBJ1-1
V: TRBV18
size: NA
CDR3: CASSPPAQGNTEAFF

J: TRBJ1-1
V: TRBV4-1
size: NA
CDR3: CASSQRTRDRVSRAEAFF

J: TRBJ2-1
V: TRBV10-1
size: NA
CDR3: CASSPTSGRLHNEQFF

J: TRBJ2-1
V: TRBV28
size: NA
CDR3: CASSLGGADEQFF

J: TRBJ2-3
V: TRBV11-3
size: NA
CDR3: CASSRVLAGGGDTQYF

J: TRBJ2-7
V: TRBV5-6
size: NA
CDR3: CASSAISGVTYEQYF

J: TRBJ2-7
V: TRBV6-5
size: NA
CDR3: CASSSPGFYEQYF

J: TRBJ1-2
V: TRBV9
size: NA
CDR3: CASSVVTGGRGYTF

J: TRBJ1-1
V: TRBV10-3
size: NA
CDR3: CAISELNTEAFF

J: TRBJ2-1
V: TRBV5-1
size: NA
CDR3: CASSLGGRTYNEQFF

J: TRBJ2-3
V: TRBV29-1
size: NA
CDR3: CSAAGQYTDTQYF

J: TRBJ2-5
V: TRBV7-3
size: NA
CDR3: CASSPRPGETQYF

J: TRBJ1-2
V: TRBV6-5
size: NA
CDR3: CASRNQGVGGYTF

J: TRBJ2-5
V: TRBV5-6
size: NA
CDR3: CAGHSRGLGTQYF

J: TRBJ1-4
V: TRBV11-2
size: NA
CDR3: CASSLGRFRATNEKLFF

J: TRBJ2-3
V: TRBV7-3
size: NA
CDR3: CASSYLALQPTDTQYF

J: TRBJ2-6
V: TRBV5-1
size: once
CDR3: CASSGVSGANVLTF

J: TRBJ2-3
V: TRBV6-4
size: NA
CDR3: CASSVSGKADTQYF

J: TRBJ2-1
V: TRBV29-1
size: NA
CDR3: CSVEVGYNEQFF

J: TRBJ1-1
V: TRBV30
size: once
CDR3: CAWTDTGTTEAFF

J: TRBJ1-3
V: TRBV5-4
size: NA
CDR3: CASSPEVFGNTIYF

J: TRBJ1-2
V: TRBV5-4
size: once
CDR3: CASSPVGGRNYGYTF

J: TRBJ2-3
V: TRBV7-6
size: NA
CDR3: CASSLVGTPDTQYF

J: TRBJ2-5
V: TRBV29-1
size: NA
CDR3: CSVGLAETQYF

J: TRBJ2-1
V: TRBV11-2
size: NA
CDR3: CASSLVTEHEQFF

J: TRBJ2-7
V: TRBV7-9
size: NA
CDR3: CASSSRQNKGFEQYF

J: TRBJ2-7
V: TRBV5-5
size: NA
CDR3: CASSYGHYEQYF

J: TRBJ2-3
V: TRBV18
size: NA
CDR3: CASSPPLDRGSTDTQYF

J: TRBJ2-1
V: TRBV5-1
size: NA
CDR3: CASSLELNEQFF

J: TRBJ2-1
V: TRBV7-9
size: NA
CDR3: CASSVTSGRTHNEQFF

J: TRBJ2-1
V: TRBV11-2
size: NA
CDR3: CASTSTYNEQFF

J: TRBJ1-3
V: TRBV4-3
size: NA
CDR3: CASSQDWKALGNTIYF

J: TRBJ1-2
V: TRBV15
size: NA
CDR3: CATSRATGGAGYTF

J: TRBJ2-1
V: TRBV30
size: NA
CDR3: CAWSVNRGAYNEQFF

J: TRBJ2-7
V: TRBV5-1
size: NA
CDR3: CASSRSTLSYEQYF

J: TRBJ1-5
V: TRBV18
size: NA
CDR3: CASSQDSAGQPQHF